A single T cell receptor (beta chain) is shown here with its context. Its antigen is unknown. The input lacks base qualities; no much larger clone sits a single base away. The sample's time point label, decoded: blood 4 weeks post-SBRT, at nephrectomy. Read against the paper, the sample's treatment or condition label means: 15 Gy SBRT to primary tumor, nephrectomy 4 weeks later. The samples were drawn from a clinical trial, where primary renal cell carcinomas were treated with 15 Gy of stereotactic body radiation therapy and then removed by nephrectomy 4 weeks afterward. Serial peripheral blood from radiation-treated patients was sampled at baseline, 2 weeks and 4 weeks after SBRT to track tumor-enriched clonotypes. Renal cell carcinoma with clear cell pathology was present in all patients. The QIAamp DNA Blood Mini Kit (Qiagen) was used to prepare genomic DNA for TCR sequencing. The analyses included only samples that passed all quality control checks.

The immunoSEQ kit was used, according to the manufacturer's recommendations, to generate TCR beta libraries from genomic DNA. For library preparation, a first multiplex PCR was performed with proprietary primers, followed by a second PCR in which unique barcodes were added, and bead cleanups were performed after each round. Each sample batch included a kit-provided positive control reaction and a negative control reaction. The final libraries underwent checking on an Agilent 4200 TapeStation D1000 ScreenTape, volumetric pooling, and quantification by qPCR. Sequencing was performed on an Illumina NextSeq500 using a MidOutput 150-cycle cartridge, with 156 Read1 cycles, 15 Index1 cycles, and the kit custom primers. The pooled library was loaded at approximately 1 pM, with a roughly 20% PhiX control spiked in. In the authors' own workflow: Vendor-processed data were analyzed in R, with a clonotype defined as all T cells sharing the same CDR3 nucleotide sequence. For clone abundance analyses, frequencies were normalized to the 10,000 most abundant clones per sample. Public T cell clones, which averaged fewer than five per sample, were excluded before analysis. An abundance difference of at least 32-fold between compartments was the criterion for calling clonotypes tumor-enriched or baseline blood-enriched. A beta-binomial differential abundance model was applied to find clonotypes that expanded or contracted between blood time points. The Baroni-Urbani and Buser coefficient was used to measure tumor-blood repertoire similarity, and groups were compared with two-tailed Wilcoxon tests in R. As stored in TCRdb, this immuneACCESS dataset retains in-frame rearrangements with V and J assigned. A fraction of the clones does not appear; measured against another copy, unresolved V genes explain less than half of the discrepancy, and the remainder lacks a known reason. That table furnishes V, J and clone size, whereas the DNA furnished D and trimming. A total of roughly 45,000 clones appear in this sample, 82% of them only once. 25% to 30% of the sample rests with the top ten.

The CDR3 measures 15 amino acids from cysteine to phenylalanine. Only CDR3 DNA remains: 45 bases, in frame from the first base. After removal of 3 bases from V and 7 bases from J, the junction retains 8 bases not matched to a gene. The germline V gene gives CDR1 as KGHSH and CDR2 as LQKENI. This entry is derived from a study of radiation and T cells in renal cell carcinoma (dated by TCRdb to about 2020). A note on the overall study: In total, 50 to 60 samples, comprising 26 tumors and some 27 peripheral blood samples, were subjected to TCR beta sequencing. The last blood draw occurred 4 weeks after radiation, at the same time as nephrectomy. Across all 50 or so samples, several million unique CDR3 nucleotide sequences, encoding about 3,000,000 unique CDR3 amino acid sequences, were identified.

The study at large found these results: No pretreatment tumor biopsies were available, so the baseline intratumoral presence of clonotypes could not be determined. The single-armed trial design could not address effects of radiation dose or scheduling on the TCR repertoire. Changes in the blood repertoire were not tracked past 4 weeks after treatment. An increase in top tumor clonotypes in blood was observed from baseline to 2 weeks post-radiation, followed by contraction by 4 weeks, which was taken to suggest transient expansion of tumor-resident clones.

The sequenced sample was blood, obtained from a patient whose treatment included radiotherapy and nephrectomy. This sequence originates from a woman aged 70 to 79 with renal cell carcinoma. Recombination joined TRBV18 with TRBJ2-2; TRBD1 aligns with 7 central bases. The CDR3 sequence is CASSPRDSGVGELFF. The DNA sequence follows: TGTGCCAGCTCACCGAGGGACAGCGGCGTCGGGGAGCTGTTTTTT.